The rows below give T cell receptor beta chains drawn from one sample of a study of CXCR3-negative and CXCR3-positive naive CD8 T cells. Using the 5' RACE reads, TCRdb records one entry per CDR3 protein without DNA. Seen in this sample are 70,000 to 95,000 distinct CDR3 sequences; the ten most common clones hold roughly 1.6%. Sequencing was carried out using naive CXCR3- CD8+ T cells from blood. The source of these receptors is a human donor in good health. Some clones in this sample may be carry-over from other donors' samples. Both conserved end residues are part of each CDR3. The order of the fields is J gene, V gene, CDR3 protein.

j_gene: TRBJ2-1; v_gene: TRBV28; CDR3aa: CASSGRLAWVGFF
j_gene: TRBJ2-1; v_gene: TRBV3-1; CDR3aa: CASSHRTSGGIYNEQFF
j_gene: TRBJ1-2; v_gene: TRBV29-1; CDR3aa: CSVDSRERGGYTF
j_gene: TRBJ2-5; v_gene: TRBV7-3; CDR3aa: CAERHRYQETQYF
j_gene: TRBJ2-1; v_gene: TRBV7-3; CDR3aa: CASSLTGLGRGSDEQFF
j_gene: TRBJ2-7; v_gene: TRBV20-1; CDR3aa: CSATGTGSYEQYF
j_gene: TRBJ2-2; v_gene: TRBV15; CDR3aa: CATSREDTGELFF
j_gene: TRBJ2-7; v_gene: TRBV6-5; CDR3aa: CASSQAGVEQYF
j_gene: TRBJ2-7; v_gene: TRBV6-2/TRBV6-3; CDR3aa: CASSYRDLLTYEQYF
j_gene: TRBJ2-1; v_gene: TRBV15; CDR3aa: CATSREDNEQFF
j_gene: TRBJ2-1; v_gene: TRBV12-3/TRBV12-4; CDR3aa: CASSSTVYNEQFF
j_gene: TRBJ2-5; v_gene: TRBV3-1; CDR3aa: CASSQEEETQYF
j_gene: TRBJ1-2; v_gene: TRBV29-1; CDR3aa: CSVVEGIGGYTF
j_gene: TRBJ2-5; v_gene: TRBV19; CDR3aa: CASSIDGLTETQYF
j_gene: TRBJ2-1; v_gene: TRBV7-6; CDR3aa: CASSGGSSYNEQFF
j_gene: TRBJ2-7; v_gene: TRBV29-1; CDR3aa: CSVCKRGAYEQYF
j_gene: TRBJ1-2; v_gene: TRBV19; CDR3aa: CASSRGTMGYTF
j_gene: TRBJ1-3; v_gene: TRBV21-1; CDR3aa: CASRGGQGKDSSGNTIYF
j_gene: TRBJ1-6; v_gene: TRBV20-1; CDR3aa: CSASVNSPLHF
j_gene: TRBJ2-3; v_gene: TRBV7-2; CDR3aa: CASSLDLLTSTDTQYF
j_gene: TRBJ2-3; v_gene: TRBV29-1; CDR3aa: CSVEFGGADTQYF
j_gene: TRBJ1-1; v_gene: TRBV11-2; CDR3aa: CASSQIRAVNTEAFF
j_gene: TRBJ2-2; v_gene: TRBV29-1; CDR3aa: CSVSFGWSPGELFF
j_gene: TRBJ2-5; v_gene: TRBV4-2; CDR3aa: CASSQDSFQETQYF
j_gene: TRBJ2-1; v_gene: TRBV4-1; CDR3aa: CASSQGMGERVSFSYNEQFF
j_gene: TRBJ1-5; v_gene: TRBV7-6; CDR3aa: CASSSGGVQPQHF
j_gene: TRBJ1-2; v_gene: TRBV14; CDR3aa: CASSQDQITYYGYTF
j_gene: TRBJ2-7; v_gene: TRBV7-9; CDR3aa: CASSIAGGVSYEQYF
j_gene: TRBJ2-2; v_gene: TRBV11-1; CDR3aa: CASRIQGRTTGELFF
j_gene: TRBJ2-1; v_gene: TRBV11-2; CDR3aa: CASSAEVAGLAINEQFF
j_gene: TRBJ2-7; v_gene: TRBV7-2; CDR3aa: CASSSSGGAPYEQYF
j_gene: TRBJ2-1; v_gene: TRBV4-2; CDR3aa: CASSQDPFGGIYPDNEQFF
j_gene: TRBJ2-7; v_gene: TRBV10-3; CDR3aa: CAISNPRDRVEDEQYF
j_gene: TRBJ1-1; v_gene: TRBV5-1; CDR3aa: CASSLGGLGTEAFF
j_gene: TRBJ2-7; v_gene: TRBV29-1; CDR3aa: CSVTTSGPPSPSSYEQYF
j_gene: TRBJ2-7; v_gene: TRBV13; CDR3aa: CASSLDRGYEQYF
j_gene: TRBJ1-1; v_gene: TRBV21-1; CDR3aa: CASSTSSNTEAFF
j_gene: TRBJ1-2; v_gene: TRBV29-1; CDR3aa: CSAPRGAQGYTF
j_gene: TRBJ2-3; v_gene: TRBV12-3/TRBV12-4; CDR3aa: CASSFGSYRPRDTQYF